This paragraph reports one T cell receptor (beta chain). Its antigen is unidentified. This sample is drawn from a study of T cells after yellow fever vaccination. Notes on the study in general: Post-booster repertoires again held most primary-vaccination clones (about 96% CD4, roughly 88% CD8).

There are 12 residues in the CDR3. From germline, CDR1 is DFQATT and CDR2 SNEGSKA (reference sequence). V was trimmed by 6 bases and J by 7 bases, leaving 16 bases between them. A single record per CDR3 protein comes from TCRdb applying MiXCR to the 5' RACE reads. The sample carries 300,000 or so distinct CDR3 sequences, 6.5% to 8.5% recorded once. The chain recombines TRBV20-1 with TRBJ2-7, with no clear D. The source was PBMCs, collected roughly 46 days after the first yellow fever vaccination. The sequence was obtained from a man between 18 and 29 years old who received the YFV17D yellow fever vaccine. The CDR3 is CSAADPPLEQYF. The CDR3 DNA follows: TGCAGTGCGGCCGACCCGCCCCTAGAGCAGTACTTC.